The sequence of this TCR beta chain was determined in a study of T cells in localized non-small cell lung cancer. Overall study results and limits: Among the top 100 tumor clones, a median 57 appeared in adjacent lung.

Germline V CDR1 and CDR2: PRHDT, FYEKMQ (reference sequence). The CDR3 loop spans 16 amino acids. J lost 2 bases, V lost 1 base, and 5 bases had no gene match. TCRdb keeps only in-frame clones here, not all; method: immunoSEQ multiplex PCR. The sample includes around 130,000 clones, around 92% seen only once; the top ten take around 1.7%. A remark on this clone: Its antigen is unknown.

J is TRBJ2-1 and V is TRBV13; TRBD2 matches at 7 bases. The receptor's source is a female donor over 55 with stage I lung adenocarcinoma. The source was peripheral blood, collected before any cancer treatment. CDR3 DNA sequence: TGTGCCAGCAGCTTAGTGCGGACTAGGGCCTACAATGAGCAGTTCTTC. Translated, it gives CASSLVRTRAYNEQFF.